One and the same sample provided the 7 T cell receptor beta chains below, sequenced in a study of blood T cell repertoires in COVID-19. Repertoires were generated with immunoSEQ multiplex PCR, while TCRdb's copy carries only in-frame clones and drops some. The sample lists fewer than 150,000 clones, about 85% occurring once. Sequencing was performed on peripheral blood. All receptors come from a man aged 35 to 55 with acute or convalescent COVID-19.

J is TRBJ2-6 and V is TRBV6-2 or TRBV6-3, with 7 bases identical to TRBD2. J lost 2 bases, V lost 4 bases, and 2 bases had no gene match. CDR1 MNHEY and CDR2 SVGEGT come from the germline V gene. This CDR3 comprises 15 residues. The CDR3 region has the DNA TGTGCCAGCAGTTTGGGGGGGACTGGGGCCAACGTCCTGACTTTC. Protein sequence: CASSLGGTGANVLTF.

This clone was detected only once. The rearrangement joins TRBV7-2 to TRBJ1-3; possibly TRBD1 for D (5 bases). The CDR3 loop spans 14 amino acids. Trimming removed 3 bases at V and 2 bases at J, with 8 bases between. Germline lookup yields CDR1 SGHTA and CDR2 FQGNSA. In DNA form, the CDR3 reads TGTGCCAGCAGCTTGGACATTGCTGGAAACACCATATATTTT. It codes for CASSLDIAGNTIYF.

The chain has TRBV2 and TRBJ1-5, with D unresolved. CDR3 length: 13 residues. Trimming stripped 3 bases from V and 6 bases from J, with 9 bases between. Germline V gene lookup returns CDR1 SNHLY and CDR2 FYNNEI. The CDR3 loop is CASSDSGFQPQHF. CDR3 nucleotides: TGTGCCAGCAGTGATTCGGGGTTTCAGCCCCAGCATTTT.

The chain uses TRBV3-1 (or the pseudogene TRBV3-2) and TRBJ2-7; 9 bases match TRBD1. Germline V gene lookup returns CDR1 LGHDT and CDR2 YNNKEL (reference sequence). V lost 8 bases, J lost 2 bases, and 7 bases stayed unmatched. The CDR3 sequence is 14 residues long. CDR3 in amino acids: CASGGQGPPYEQYF. The CDR3 region has the DNA TGTGCCAGCGGAGGACAGGGGCCCCCCTACGAGCAGTACTTC.

The rearrangement links TRBV27 to TRBJ1-1, with unresolved D. This CDR3 is built from 17 residues. Germline assignment: CDR1 MNHEY and CDR2 SMNVEV (reference sequence). Trimming stripped 4 bases from V and 1 base from J, with 19 bases between. The CDR3 spells CASSSTWRQRANTEAFF. The CDR3 region has the DNA TGTGCCAGCAGTTCAACCTGGAGGCAGAGAGCGAACACTGAAGCTTTCTTT.

The chain employs TRBV6-2 or TRBV6-3 and TRBJ2-7; D remains ambiguous. V was cut by 5 bases and J by 5 bases, with 4 bases left in between. This CDR3 spans 10 amino acids. Germline CDR1 MNHEY, CDR2 SVGEGT. The CDR3 spells CASSGDEQYF. The CDR3 nucleotides are TGTGCCAGCAGTGGAGACGAGCAGTACTTC.

This chain links TRBV24-1 with TRBJ2-5; TRBD1 might be the D (6 bases). The CDR3 loop spans 13 amino acids. Germline V lookup: CDR1 KGHDR, CDR2 SFDVKD. Between the trimmed V and J ends, which lost 7 bases and 5 bases, there was a span of 13 bases. CDR3 nucleotides: TGTGCCACCAGAGGGACAACCGAGGAGACCCAGTACTTC. The encoded protein is CATRGTTEETQYF.